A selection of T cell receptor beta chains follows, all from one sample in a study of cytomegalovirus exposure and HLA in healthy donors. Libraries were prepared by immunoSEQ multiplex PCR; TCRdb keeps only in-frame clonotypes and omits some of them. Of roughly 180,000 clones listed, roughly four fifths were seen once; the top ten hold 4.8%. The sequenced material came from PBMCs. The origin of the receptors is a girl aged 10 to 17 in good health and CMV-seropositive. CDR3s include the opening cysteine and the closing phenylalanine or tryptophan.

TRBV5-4	CASSLEVGYTEAFF
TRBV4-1	CASSQPDRSNEKLFF
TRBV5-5	CASSLGRGSGNTEAFF
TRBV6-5	CASSRTGVDGGYTF
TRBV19	CASGQGLNTEAFF
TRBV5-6	CASSLGLYRGGYGYTF
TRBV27	CASSLGTSGGDQQFF
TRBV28	CASSPWAGGTYEQYF
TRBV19	CASSILSVREVSYGYTF
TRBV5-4	CASSLGDGSNQPQHF
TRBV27	CASSPVDLSGNTIYF
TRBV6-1	CASRDSMNTGELFF
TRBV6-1	CASSRADRNTEAFF
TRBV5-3	CARSYDTHRNTEAFF
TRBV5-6	CASSLGTGASNPYGYTF
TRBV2	CASSEAPSGGASRFF
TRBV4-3	CASSQDIDRGRPRSYEQYF
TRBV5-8	CASSSDRGLGQPQHF
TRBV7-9	CASSYGQGRATEAFF
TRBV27	CASSFSGEAFF
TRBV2	CASSETGQGSTNYGYTF
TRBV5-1	CASSSGQPNSPLHF
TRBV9	CASSVRDRGGNTIYF
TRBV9	CASSVGSKETQYF
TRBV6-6	CASSFDTAYEQYF
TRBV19	CASSMLPGYEQYF
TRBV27	CASSLEGYTTANYGYTF
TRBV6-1	CASSDEWTEAFF
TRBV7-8	CASSSNPRGDSYEQYF
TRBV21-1	CASSKNGTDGATNEKLFF
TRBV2	CASSEAWDYLNEQFF
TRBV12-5	CASGLVSGGGSYEQYF
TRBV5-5	CASSLAVVRVTEAFF
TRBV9	CASSVATGYQETQYF
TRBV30	CAWRGAGGPDTQYF
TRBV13	CASSLGRGEKLFF
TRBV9	CASNRDTNYGYTF
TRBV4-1	CASSQALSSSYEQYF
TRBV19	CASIRQGWTEAFF
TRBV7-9	CASSRQVEAFF